Following are 19 T cell receptor beta chains from one sample sequenced in a study of T cell changes during pregnancy in multiple sclerosis. Repertoires were generated with immunoSEQ multiplex PCR, while TCRdb's copy carries only in-frame clones and drops some. The sample holds 60,000 to 85,000 clones, under 95% seen once. The sample was peripheral blood, taken in the second trimester of pregnancy. Every receptor here comes from a female donor in good health, enrolled as a control in a pregnancy study.

This clone appeared once. J is TRBJ2-4 and V is TRBV5-4, with 9 bases matching TRBD2. This CDR3 is 14 amino acids long. Germline CDR1 is SGHNT and CDR2 is YYREEE (reference sequence). The junction had 9 bases not matched to a gene; V was cut back by 5 bases and J by 9 bases. The CDR3 protein is CASRREGRGSIQYF. The DNA of the CDR3 is TGTGCCAGCAGGCGGGAGGGAAGGGGTAGCATTCAGTACTTC.

In this sample, this clone turned up once. The CDR3: CASSLGQGSTEAFF. The DNA for the CDR3 is TGTGCCAGCAGCCTTGGACAGGGTAGCACTGAAGCTTTCTTT. This chain joins TRBV21-1 and TRBJ1-1; TRBD1, as called in the table, went unchecked against the DNA. TRBV21-1 is designated a pseudogene. The CDR3 length is 14 residues.

The chain is built from TRBV4-1 and TRBJ2-4; tentatively, D is TRBD2 (6 bases). Germline assignment: CDR1 MGHRA and CDR2 YSYEKL. The germline V and J ends were trimmed by 5 bases and 6 bases, with 14 bases remaining between them. The CDR3 is 14 amino acids. This chain's CDR3 is CASSELRGGNIQYF. In DNA, the CDR3 is TGCGCCAGCAGCGAGCTTAGGGGAGGAAACATTCAGTACTTC.

The V and J genes are TRBV28 and TRBJ2-7, with D tentatively TRBD1 (6 bases). This CDR3 spans 16 amino acids. CDR1 and CDR2 (germline): MDHEN, SYDVKM. The V and J ends lost 3 bases and 0 bases respectively, with 15 bases between them. The CDR3 DNA reads TGTGCCAGCAGTTTTTCCTTCGGACAGAACTCCTACGAGCAGTACTTC. Amino acids: CASSFSFGQNSYEQYF.

This chain connects TRBV6-1 to TRBJ2-3, with a tentative D call TRBD1 (5 bases). CDR1 and CDR2 (germline): MNHNS, SASEGT. Trimming pared 4 bases from V and 1 base from J, leaving 6 bases between. The length of the CDR3 is 13 residues. Here the CDR3 DNA reads TGTGCCAGCAGTGTACAGGGCACAGATACGCAGTATTTT. This encodes CASSVQGTDTQYF.

This clone was found once. The V and J genes are TRBV30 and TRBJ1-5, with D tentatively TRBD1 (6 bases). V was shortened by 2 bases and J by 1 base, with 21 bases between the two germline ends. Germline loops: CDR1 GTSNPN, CDR2 SVGIG (reference sequence). This CDR3 has 18 residues. The CDR3 DNA follows: TGTGCCTGGAGTACGTATCTTACAGGGTGGACAAGCAATCAGCCCCAGCATTTT. This gives the protein CAWSTYLTGWTSNQPQHF.

The chain has TRBV28 and TRBJ2-7; TRBD1 matches at 9 bases. V shed 5 bases and J 4 bases; nucleotides not matched to a gene: 3. CDR3 length equals 13 residues. Per the germline V gene, CDR1 is MDHEN and CDR2 is SYDVKM. CDR3 coding DNA: TGTGCCAGCAGTCGACAGGGGGGGTACGAGCAGTACTTC. Translation: CASSRQGGYEQYF.

The rearrangement links TRBV4-1 to TRBJ1-3; 7 nucleotides match TRBD1. Unmatched junction bases numbered 3, after V lost 0 bases and J lost 4 bases. The germline CDR1 and CDR2 sequences are MGHRA and YSYEKL. The CDR3 is 15 residues long. The CDR3 region has the DNA TGCGCCAGCAGCCAAGATACAGGGGTAGGAAACACCATATATTTT. Protein: CASSQDTGVGNTIYF.

CDR3 loop: CAWSEINRGAGEQYF. The CDR3 DNA is TGTGCCTGGAGCGAAATTAATAGGGGAGCGGGCGAGCAGTACTTC. The chain is built from TRBV30 and TRBJ2-7; D possibly corresponds to TRBD2 (6 bases). CDR1 and CDR2 (germline): GTSNPN, SVGIG (reference sequence). This CDR3 region has 15 residues. Trimming cost V 3 bases and J 6 bases, with 21 bases left between them.

The rearrangement links TRBV19 to TRBJ1-5; no definite D call. The CDR3 length is 16 residues. Germline V gene sequence: CDR1 LNHDA, CDR2 SQIVND (reference sequence). V was clipped by 6 bases and J by 7 bases, with 22 bases between them. The CDR3 nucleotides read TGTGCCAGTAGCCAACTCGGGATAAGCCTCGACCAGCCCCAGCATTTT. This encodes CASSQLGISLDQPQHF.

As concerns this clone: The sample contains more than one DNA sequence encoding this CDR3. J is TRBJ1-1 and V is TRBV18, with D possibly TRBD1 on 6 matching bases. Germline V gene sequence: CDR1 KGHSH, CDR2 LQKENI. Trimming removed 3 bases at V and 0 bases at J, with 11 bases between. The CDR3 has 15 amino acids. Written as DNA, the CDR3 is TGTGCCAGCTCACCCCCGGGGGGGCTGAACACTGAAGCTTTCTTT. Its protein product is CASSPPGGLNTEAFF.

This sequence joins TRBV4-1 and TRBJ1-5, with no clear D. This CDR3 spans 15 amino acids. Trimming stripped 0 bases from V and 3 bases from J, with 9 bases between. Germline loops: CDR1 MGHRA, CDR2 YSYEKL. CDR3 protein: CASSQDGSSNQPQHF. Here the CDR3 DNA reads TGCGCCAGCAGCCAAGATGGGAGTTCCAATCAGCCCCAGCATTTT.

The rearrangement uses TRBV19 and TRBJ1-1; D gene ambiguous. The germline gives CDR1 LNHDA, CDR2 SQIVND (reference sequence). The CDR3 runs to 12 residues. V shed 6 bases and J shed 3 bases, with 8 bases lying between them. CDR3 residues: CASRQSYTEAFF. In DNA, the CDR3 is TGTGCCAGTAGGCAAAGCTACACTGAAGCTTTCTTT.

The chain joins TRBV4-3 to TRBJ2-1; TRBD2 is a possible D gene (5 bases). The CDR3 totals 16 residues. Germline CDR1 is LGHNA and CDR2 is YSLEER. V dropped 0 bases and J dropped 5 bases, with 14 bases sitting between them. This chain's CDR3 is CASSQDPQASNNEQFF. The DNA for the CDR3 is TGCGCCAGCAGCCAAGACCCGCAGGCTAGCAACAATGAGCAGTTCTTC.

The V and J genes are TRBV19 and TRBJ1-5; D may be TRBD1 (6 bases). This CDR3 comprises 19 residues. V was shortened by 7 bases and J by 0 bases, with 25 bases between the two germline ends. Germline CDR1 reads LNHDA; CDR2 reads SQIVND (reference sequence). CDR3 region: CASTSRTDMYGDSNQPQHF. The CDR3 nucleotides read TGTGCCAGTACCTCGAGGACAGATATGTACGGGGATAGCAATCAGCCCCAGCATTTT. Full variable domain (remainder filled in from reference TRBV19 and TRBJ1-5): DGGITQSPKYLFRKEGQNVTLSCEQNLNHDAMYWYRQDPGQGLRLIYYSQIVNDFQKGDIAEGYSVSREKKESFPLTVTSAQKNPTAFYLCASTSRTDMYGDSNQPQHFGDGTRLSIL.

The chain is built from TRBV9 and TRBJ2-1; D uncertain. Looked up from germline, CDR1 is SGDLS and CDR2 is YYNGEE. The CDR3 runs to 14 residues. V shed 4 bases and J shed 1 base, with 9 bases lying between them. CDR3 nucleotides: TGTGCCAGCAGCCCTCTAACTTCCTACAATGAGCAGTTCTTC. Its translation: CASSPLTSYNEQFF.

This sequence joins TRBV7-9 and TRBJ1-2; TRBD1 matches at 8 bases. The trim removed 4 bases at V and 7 bases at J, leaving 5 bases unmatched. Germline loops: CDR1 SEHNR, CDR2 FQNEAQ (reference sequence). This CDR3 region has 13 residues. The CDR3 protein is CASSSDRGSGYTF. The CDR3 DNA is TGTGCCAGCAGCTCCGACAGGGGTAGTGGCTACACCTTC.

The genes are TRBV4-2 and TRBJ2-3; a weak D match, TRBD2 (6 bases). V was cut by 2 bases and J by 5 bases, with 11 bases left in between. The CDR3 covers 14 residues. Germline values: CDR1 LGHNA, CDR2 YNFKEQ. The CDR3 sequence: CASSQSGGQDTQYF. CDR3 DNA: TGTGCCAGCAGCCAAAGCGGAGGGCAAGATACGCAGTATTTT.

This clone turned up a few times. CDR3 DNA sequence: TGTGCCACCAGCAGGACAGGAAGCAATCAGCCCCAGCATTTT. This gives the protein CATSRTGSNQPQHF. This chain joins TRBV15 and TRBJ1-5; a weak D match, TRBD1 (6 bases). The CDR3 sequence is 14 residues long. V lost 3 bases and J lost 1, with 7 bases in between. Germline V gives CDR1 LNHNV, CDR2 YYDKDF (reference sequence).